What follows is one TCR beta chain and its context. This record belongs to a study of blood T cell repertoires in COVID-19. The CDR3 loop spans 16 amino acids. The V segment lost 4 bases and the J segment 10 bases; nucleotides outside the gene matches: 10. The method was immunoSEQ multiplex PCR; TCRdb's version includes in-frame clones alone and lacks a portion of them. The sample yields 200,000 to 300,000 clones, around 88% seen once. The V gene is TRBV23-1, the J gene TRBJ1-6; 10 bases match TRBD1. TRBV23-1 counts as an open reading frame of uncertain function. Sample: PBMCs or T cells enriched from blood (not recorded which). This receptor was identified in a woman in her forties with acute COVID-19. CDR3 loop: CASSRTRDRGFSPLHF. The CDR3 nucleotides are TGCGCCAGCAGTCGTACCAGGGACAGGGGTTTCTCACCCCTCCACTTT.